This entry features one T cell receptor beta chain sequence. For the second PCR, which ran for about 6 to 12 cycles, a sample-barcoded 5' primer and a J-beta primer mix were used. A single record per CDR3 protein comes from TCRdb applying MiXCR to the 5' RACE reads. The sample yields about 1.6 million distinct CDR3 sequences, approximately 32% seen once. The data derive from a study of blood T cells in healthy people across ages. Germline V gene data show CDR1 as MNHEY and CDR2 as SMNVEV (reference sequence). This CDR3 comprises 12 residues. Trimming took off 5 bases at V and 12 bases at J, with 14 bases between the two ends.

The chain couples TRBV27 to TRBJ2-1; D gene ambiguous. The sample taken for sequencing was blood. This TCR was recovered from a woman aged 25 to 39 in good health. The CDR3 loop is CASSTPPNRQFF. In nucleotides, the CDR3 is TGTGCCAGCAGTACTCCCCCGAATCGGCAGTTCTTC.